A single sample is the source of the 6 T cell receptor beta chains below, sequenced in a study of Tregs in tolerant kidney transplant recipients. Only in-frame clones appear in the TCRdb table, and some are missing; sequencing was by immunoSEQ multiplex PCR. The sample yields 70,000 to 95,000 clones, roughly 90% seen once. Sample: Tregs from blood, taken before the transplant. These receptors all come from a human donor who received a combined kidney and bone marrow transplant.

The chain uses TRBV5-1 and TRBJ2-3; D uncertain. The CDR3 is 12 amino acids. Trimming removed 4 bases from V and 2 bases from J, with 5 bases in between. Germline V gene data show CDR1 as SGHRS and CDR2 as YFSETQ. DNA for the CDR3: TGCGCCAGCAGCGAGTACACAGATACGCAGTATTTT. This translates into CASSEYTDTQYF.

The chain combines TRBV14 with TRBJ2-7; possibly TRBD1 for D (7 bases). Per germline, CDR1 SGHDN and CDR2 FVKESK. The V end lost 1 base, the J end lost 0 bases, and 19 bases lay between the germline ends. The CDR3 is 18 amino acids. The CDR3 spells CASSQARAGQPLSYEQYF. The CDR3 coding sequence is TGTGCCAGCAGCCAAGCCAGGGCGGGACAGCCCCTCTCCTACGAGCAGTACTTC.

This clone was counted once. V usage is TRBV11-2 and J usage is TRBJ1-3; D perhaps matches TRBD1 (6 bases). V shed 5 bases and J shed 0 bases, with 17 bases lying between them. CDR3 length equals 17 residues. Germline V gene data show CDR1 as SGHAT and CDR2 as FQNNGV. CDR3 DNA: TGTGCCAGCAGCCCCCGGACAGCGCCTAACTCTGGAAACACCATATATTTT. Translated, it gives CASSPRTAPNSGNTIYF.

The chain couples TRBV7-9 to TRBJ2-3; D may correspond to TRBD1 or TRBD2 (5 bases each). The CDR3 spans 14 residues. With 0 bases removed from V and 10 bases from J, the gap between germline ends came to 14 bases. Germline V gene sequence: CDR1 SEHNR, CDR2 FQNEAQ (reference sequence). The CDR3 DNA reads TGTGCCAGCAGCTTAGCTCTATTCGGGACGGCGCAGTATTTT. Translating it yields CASSLALFGTAQYF.

The chain links TRBV4-1 to TRBJ2-3, with D possibly being TRBD1 or TRBD2 (7 bases each). The V end lost 4 bases, the J end lost 2 bases, and 25 bases lay between the germline ends. Germline values: CDR1 MGHRA, CDR2 YSYEKL. This CDR3 region has 19 residues. The CDR3 DNA reads TGCGCCAGCAGCCGAGACAGGGAGGGTTTCGCGGGGCTCACAGATACGCAGTATTTT. Amino acids: CASSRDREGFAGLTDTQYF.

The chain couples TRBV7-2 to TRBJ1-1, with D possibly TRBD1 on 6 matching bases. Germline V gene data show CDR1 as SGHTA and CDR2 as FQGNSA. CDR3 size: 13 residues. Trimming cost V 5 bases and J 1 base, with 8 bases left between them. The CDR3 bases are TGTGCCAGCAGCCAACAGGGGAACACTGAAGCTTTCTTT. Translated, it gives CASSQQGNTEAFF.